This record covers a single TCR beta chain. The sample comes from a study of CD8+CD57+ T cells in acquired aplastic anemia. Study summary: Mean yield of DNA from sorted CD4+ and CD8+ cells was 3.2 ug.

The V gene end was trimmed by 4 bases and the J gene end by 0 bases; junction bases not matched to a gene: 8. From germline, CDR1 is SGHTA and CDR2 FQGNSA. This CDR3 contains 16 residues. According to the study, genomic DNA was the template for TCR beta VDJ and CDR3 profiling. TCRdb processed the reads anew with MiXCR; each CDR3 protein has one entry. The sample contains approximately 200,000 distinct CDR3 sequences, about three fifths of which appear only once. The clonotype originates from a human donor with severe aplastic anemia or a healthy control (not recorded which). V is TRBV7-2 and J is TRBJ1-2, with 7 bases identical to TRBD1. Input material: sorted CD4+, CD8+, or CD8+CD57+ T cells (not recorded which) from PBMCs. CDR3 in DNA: TGTGCCAGCAGCTCGCAATTCGGGACAGCTAACTATGGCTACACCTTC. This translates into CASSSQFGTANYGYTF.